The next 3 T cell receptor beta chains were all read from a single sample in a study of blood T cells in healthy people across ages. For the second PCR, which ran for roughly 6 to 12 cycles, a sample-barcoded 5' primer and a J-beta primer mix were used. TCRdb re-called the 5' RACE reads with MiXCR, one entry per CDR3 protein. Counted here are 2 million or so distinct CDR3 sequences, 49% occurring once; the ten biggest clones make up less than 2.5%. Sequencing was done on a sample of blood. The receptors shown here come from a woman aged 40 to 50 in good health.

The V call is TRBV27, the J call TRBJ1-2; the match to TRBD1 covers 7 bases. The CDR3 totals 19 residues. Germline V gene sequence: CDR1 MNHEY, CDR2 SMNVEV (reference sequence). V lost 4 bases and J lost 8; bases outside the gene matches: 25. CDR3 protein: CASSSWTKTGRAKTEGYTF. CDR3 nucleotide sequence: TGTGCCAGCAGTTCTTGGACGAAGACAGGGAGGGCCAAGACTGAAGGCTACACCTTC.

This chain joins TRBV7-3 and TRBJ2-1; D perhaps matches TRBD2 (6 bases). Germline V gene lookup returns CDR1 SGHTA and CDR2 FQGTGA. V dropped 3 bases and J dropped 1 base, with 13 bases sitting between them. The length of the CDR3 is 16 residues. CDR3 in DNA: TGTGCCAGCAGCTTTCGGTCCGGGAGATCCTACAATGAGCAGTTCTTC. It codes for CASSFRSGRSYNEQFF.

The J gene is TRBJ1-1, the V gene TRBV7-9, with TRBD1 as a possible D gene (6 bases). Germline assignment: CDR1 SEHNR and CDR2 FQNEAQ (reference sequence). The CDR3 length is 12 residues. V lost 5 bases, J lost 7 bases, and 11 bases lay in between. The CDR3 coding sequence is TGTGCCAGCAGCCAGGGGAACGGTGAAGCTTTCTTT. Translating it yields CASSQGNGEAFF.